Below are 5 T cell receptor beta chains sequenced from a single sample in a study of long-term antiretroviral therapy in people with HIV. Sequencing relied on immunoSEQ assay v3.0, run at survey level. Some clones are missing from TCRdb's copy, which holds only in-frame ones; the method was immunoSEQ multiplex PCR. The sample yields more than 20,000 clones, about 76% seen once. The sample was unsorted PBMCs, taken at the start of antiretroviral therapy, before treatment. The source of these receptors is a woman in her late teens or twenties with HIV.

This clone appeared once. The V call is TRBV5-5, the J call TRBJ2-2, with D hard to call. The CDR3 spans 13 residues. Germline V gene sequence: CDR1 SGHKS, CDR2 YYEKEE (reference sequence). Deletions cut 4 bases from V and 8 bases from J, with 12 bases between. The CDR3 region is CASSLNLGGELFF. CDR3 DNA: TGTGCCAGCAGCCTAAATCTGGGTGGGGAGCTGTTTTTT.

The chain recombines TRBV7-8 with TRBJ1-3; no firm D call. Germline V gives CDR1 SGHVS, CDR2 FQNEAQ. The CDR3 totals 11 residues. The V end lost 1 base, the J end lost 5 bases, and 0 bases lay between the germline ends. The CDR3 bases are TGTGCCAGCAGCTTAGGAAACACCATATATTTT. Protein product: CASSLGNTIYF.

CDR3 sequence: CASSEGSYLQPQHF. The DNA for the CDR3 is TGTGCCAGCAGTGAGGGCAGCTACCTCCAGCCCCAGCATTTT. The J gene is TRBJ1-5, the V gene TRBV2; D remains unclear. V was clipped by 3 bases and J by 7 bases, with 13 bases between them. Germline lookup yields CDR1 SNHLY and CDR2 FYNNEI. CDR3 length equals 14 residues.

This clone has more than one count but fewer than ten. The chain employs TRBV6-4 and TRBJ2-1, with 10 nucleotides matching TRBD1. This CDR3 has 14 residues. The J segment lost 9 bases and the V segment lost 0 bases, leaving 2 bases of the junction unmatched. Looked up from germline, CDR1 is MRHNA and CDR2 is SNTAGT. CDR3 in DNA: TGTGCCAGCAGTGACTCGGGACAGGGGAGTGAGCAGTTCTTC. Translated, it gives CASSDSGQGSEQFF.

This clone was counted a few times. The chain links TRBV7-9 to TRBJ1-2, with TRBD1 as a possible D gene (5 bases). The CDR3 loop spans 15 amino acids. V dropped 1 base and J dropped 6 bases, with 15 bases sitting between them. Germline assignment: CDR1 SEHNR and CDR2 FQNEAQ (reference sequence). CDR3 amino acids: CASSLGDFGTHGYTF. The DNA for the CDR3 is TGTGCCAGCAGCTTAGGGGACTTCGGCACGCATGGCTACACCTTC.